This TCR beta chain came from a study of T cell therapy after organ transplantation. In the study overall: T cells were expanded approximately 15 days with 30 CMV class I/II epitopes. 20 to 29 weeks after therapy completion, long-term post-therapy blood was collected.

Generated by immunoSEQ multiplex PCR, the TCRdb table keeps only in-frame clones and is missing some. This sample has 15,000 or so clones, with 85% to 90% found just once. As for time point: 20-29 weeks after completion of therapy. The CDR3 runs 15 residues. The germline CDR1 and CDR2 sequences are MNHNY and SVGAGI (reference sequence). V was cut by 5 bases and J by 2 bases, with 13 bases left in between. Whole-study findings and limits: Post-therapy CD8 clonality change correlated inversely with pretherapy clonality. In nonresponders, large pretherapy expansions changed minimally after therapy.

A remark on this clone: Its antigen remains unknown.

The rearrangement uses TRBV6-6 and TRBJ1-5; D may be TRBD1 (6 bases). The sample was CD8+ T cells from blood, taken after autologous CMV-specific T cell therapy. This TCR came from a human patient who had received a solid organ transplant and had CMV disease. Some T cells may be graft donor cells. The CDR3 sequence: CASSDRLEGNQPQHF. The CDR3 nucleotides are TGTGCCAGCAGTGACAGGCTGGAGGGCAATCAGCCCCAGCATTTT.